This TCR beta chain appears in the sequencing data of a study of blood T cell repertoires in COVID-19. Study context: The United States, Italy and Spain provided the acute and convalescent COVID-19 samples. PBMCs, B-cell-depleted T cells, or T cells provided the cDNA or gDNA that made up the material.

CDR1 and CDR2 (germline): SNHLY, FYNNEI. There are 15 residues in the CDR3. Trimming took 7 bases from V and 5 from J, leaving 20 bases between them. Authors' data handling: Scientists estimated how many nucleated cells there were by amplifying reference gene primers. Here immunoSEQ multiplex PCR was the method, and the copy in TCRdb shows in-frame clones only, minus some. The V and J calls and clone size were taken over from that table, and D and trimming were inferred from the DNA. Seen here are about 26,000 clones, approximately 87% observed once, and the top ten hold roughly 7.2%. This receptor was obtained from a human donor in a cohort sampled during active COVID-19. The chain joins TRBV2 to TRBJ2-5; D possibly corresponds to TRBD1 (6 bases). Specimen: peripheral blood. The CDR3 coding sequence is TGTGCCAGCACGATTACAGGGCTTGTTGTTGAGACCCAGTACTTC. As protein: CASTITGLVVETQYF.